The clone carrying this T cell receptor (beta chain) showed up many times. Its cognate antigen is unknown. Trimming took 5 bases from V and 2 from J; bases not matched to a gene: 16. Looked up from germline, CDR1 is SEHNR and CDR2 is FQNEAQ (reference sequence). The CDR3 is 19 amino acids. RNA transcripts were the template for amplifying TCR beta CDR3 regions. The TCR CDR3 was amplified in a first-round RT-PCR using the HTBI primer set. MiXCR was run by TCRdb on the multiplex PCR reads, yielding one entry per CDR3 protein. Of 450,000 to 650,000 distinct CDR3 sequences listed, 12% to 15% are singletons. This sample was taken from a study of T cells in Graves' hyperthyroidism and ophthalmopathy. General observations from the study: Most thyroid clonotypes expanded above 0.001 were also detected in blood.

Exclusions: uncontrolled infection, other autoimmune disease, pregnancy, lactation. The source material was blood. The receptor was derived from a woman under 30 with Graves' ophthalmopathy. The chain joins TRBV7-9 to TRBJ2-1; the match to TRBD2 covers 9 bases. CDR3 in amino acids: CASSRGANSGRRTYNEQFF. DNA of the CDR3: TGTGCCAGCAGCAGAGGGGCCAATAGCGGGAGAAGGACCTACAATGAGCAGTTCTTC.